The entry below gives a single T cell receptor beta chain sequence along with its context. Patients picked for sequencing had shown CD8+CD57+ cell expansion detected by flow cytometry. Patients, without exception, had severe acquired aplastic anemia. Patients had undergone no therapy by the time their blood was sampled. From germline, CDR1 is WSHSY and CDR2 SAAADI. The CDR3 extends over 13 amino acids. The V end was cut by 10 bases, the J end by 3 bases, with 16 bases between. These data belong to a study of CD8+CD57+ T cells in acquired aplastic anemia. The wider study: Mean yield of DNA from sorted CD4+ and CD8+ cells was approximately 3 ug.

Genomic DNA served as template for TCR beta VDJ and CDR3 profiling. One entry per CDR3 protein results from TCRdb running MiXCR on the reads. The data show some 160,000 distinct CDR3 sequences, with roughly 48% seen just once and approximately 3% held by the top ten. The chain is built from TRBV10-2 and TRBJ2-7; possible D gene TRBD2, 6 bases. The clonotype comes from a human donor with aplastic anemia. Sequences were obtained from sorted CD4+, CD8+, or CD8+CD57+ T cells (not recorded which) from PBMCs. CDR3 in DNA: TGCGCCACTACCCGGGACTTGGGCTACGAGCAGTACTTC. It specifies CATTRDLGYEQYF.